This T cell receptor (beta chain) is drawn from a study of blood T cell repertoires in COVID-19. Background on the study: Both acute and convalescent COVID-19 samples were obtained from the United States, Italy and Spain. PBMCs, B-cell-depleted T cells, or T cells were the source of the cDNA or gDNA that made up the material.

In germline, CDR1 is MNHEY, CDR2 SVGAGI. The CDR3 runs to 12 residues. Trimming left V 8 bases short and J 8 bases short, with 13 bases between. TCRdb's table, derived via immunoSEQ multiplex PCR, lists solely in-frame clones and lacks some. Among a few hundred thousand clones listed, roughly 90% were seen once. Recruitment covered about two dozen US areas and drew participants whose ages spanned roughly 18 to 95 years. Symptom resolution, clearance, or two negative PCRs marked the recovered donors of Cohort 3. The sequence came from a middle-aged woman who had recovered from COVID-19. Sequenced: PBMCs or T cells enriched from blood (not recorded which). The chain carries TRBV6-5 and TRBJ2-1; possible D gene TRBD2, 5 bases. The DNA of the CDR3 is TGTGCCAGCGGAACGACTACCGATGAGCAGTTCTTC. Protein sequence: CASGTTTDEQFF.